Shown below are 15 T cell receptor beta chains from a single sample sequenced in a study of beta chain features in type 1 diabetes. Since all of the isolated RNA was reverse transcribed, expressed TCRB transcripts were what got sequenced. Profiling relied on immunoSEQ multiplex PCR, and the TCRdb table lists in-frame clones only, not all of them. The repertoire holds nearly 350,000 clones, 6.5% to 10% seen once, with less than 0.45% in the top ten. The sequenced sample consisted of central memory CD4+ T cells from blood. The receptors here all came from a woman younger than 35 in good health.

The chain carries TRBV18 and TRBJ2-5; D remains unclear. V was clipped by 6 bases and J by 1 base, with 9 bases between them. CDR1 and CDR2 from the germline V gene are KGHSH and LQKENI. The CDR3 consists of 13 residues. CDR3 nucleotides: TGTGCCAGCTCCCCAATGGTCCAAGAGACCCAGTACTTC. Encoded protein: CASSPMVQETQYF.

Worth noting for this clone: The same CDR3 can be traced to other DNA sequences in this sample. V gene TRBV6-4 combines with J gene TRBJ2-3; D is unresolved. This CDR3 comprises 14 residues. V was cut by 3 bases and J by 0 bases, with 7 bases left in between. Per germline, CDR1 MRHNA and CDR2 SNTAGT. Written as DNA, the CDR3 is TGTGCCAGCAGTGAACAGCCTAGCACAGATACGCAGTATTTT. Protein product: CASSEQPSTDTQYF.

The chain uses TRBV28 and TRBJ2-6; 8 bases agree with TRBD1. Germline CDR1 is MDHEN and CDR2 is SYDVKM. V lost 5 bases, J lost 0 bases, and 6 bases stayed unmatched. This CDR3 contains 17 residues. CDR3 sequence reads: CASSPGTGSSGANVLTF. The CDR3 nucleotides read TGTGCCAGCAGTCCTGGGACAGGTAGCTCTGGGGCCAACGTCCTGACTTTC.

This clone was seen only a few times. DNA of the CDR3: TGTGCCACCAGCAGAGATCGGGTCTCAGATACGCAGTATTTT. Translated, it gives CATSRDRVSDTQYF. V gene TRBV15 combines with J gene TRBJ2-3; D is ambiguous. Germline V gene lookup returns CDR1 LNHNV and CDR2 YYDKDF (reference sequence). Deletions cut 0 bases from V and 4 bases from J, with 8 bases between. The CDR3 runs 14 residues.

J is TRBJ2-3 and V is TRBV5-1; 12 nucleotides line up with TRBD2. Germline CDR1 is SGHRS and CDR2 is YFSETQ. The CDR3 runs 16 residues. V was pared by 0 bases and J by 6 bases, with 5 bases of the junction left unmatched. The CDR3 bases are TGCGCCAGCAGCTTGGCGACTAGCGGGAGTTTGGATACGCAGTATTTT. Encoded protein: CASSLATSGSLDTQYF.

This clone was seen a handful of times. The chain is built from TRBV9 and TRBJ2-7, with TRBD2 matching 7 bases. This CDR3 is 18 amino acids long. The V segment lost 1 base and the J segment 4 bases; nucleotides outside the gene matches: 17. The germline CDR1 and CDR2 sequences are SGDLS and YYNGEE. CDR3 region: CASSVSSRAGRGGYEQYF. The CDR3 DNA reads as TGTGCCAGCAGCGTAAGCTCCAGAGCAGGGAGGGGTGGATACGAGCAGTACTTC.

The chain has TRBV5-1 and TRBJ2-3; 7 bases fit TRBD2. This CDR3 contains 15 residues. The V and J ends lost 4 bases and 2 bases, in that order; junction bases with no gene match: 7. Germline-derived CDR1 and CDR2 are SGHRS and YFSETQ. For the CDR3, the DNA is TGCGCCAGCAGCCCGGAGGGGAGGGACACAGATACGCAGTATTTT. Translated: CASSPEGRDTDTQYF.

This clone was seen a handful of times. The chain recombines TRBV7-2 with TRBJ2-3; the D is unclear. Trimming shortened V by 1 base and J by 4 bases, and 9 bases separated the two germline ends. The CDR3 sequence is 14 residues long. The V gene's germline CDR1 is SGHTA and CDR2 FQGNSA. The CDR3 loop reads CASSLGRKADTQYF. CDR3 bases: TGTGCCAGCAGCTTAGGCCGAAAGGCAGATACGCAGTATTTT.

This clone was recorded a few times. The chain is built from TRBV19 and TRBJ2-3; D may correspond to TRBD1 or TRBD2 (5 bases each). Deletions cut 6 bases from V and 2 bases from J, with 15 bases between. The CDR3 extends over 15 amino acids. Germline V gives CDR1 LNHDA, CDR2 SQIVND (reference sequence). For the CDR3, the DNA is TGTGCCAGTAGCCGTCGGGACGGGAACACAGATACGCAGTATTTT. Translation: CASSRRDGNTDTQYF.

The rearrangement uses TRBV7-6 and TRBJ2-3; TRBD2 agrees at 9 bases. Germline CDR1 SGHVS, CDR2 FNYEAQ. The CDR3 has 16 residues. With 0 bases clipped from V and 3 bases from J, the junction kept 4 bases outside the gene matches. The CDR3 loop is CASSLALTSGTDTQYF. As DNA, the CDR3 is TGTGCCAGCAGCTTAGCCTTGACTAGCGGTACAGATACGCAGTATTTT.

The chain combines TRBV6-5 with TRBJ2-7; 7 bases map to TRBD1. Losses at the gene ends were 2 bases for V and 5 bases for J; bases not matched to a gene: 6. Germline V lookup: CDR1 MNHEY, CDR2 SVGAGI. The CDR3 runs 14 residues. The CDR3: CASSYRAGGDEQYF. In nucleotides, the CDR3 is TGTGCCAGCAGTTACCGGGCAGGGGGTGACGAGCAGTACTTC.

This clone was seen only a few times. J is TRBJ1-1 and V is TRBV6-1, with D possibly matching TRBD1 (5 bases). V lost 2 bases and J lost 2, with 6 bases in between. CDR3 length: 13 amino acids. Per the germline V gene, CDR1 is MNHNS and CDR2 is SASEGT. CDR3 in DNA: TGTGCCAGCAGTGAATGGGGCAACACTGAAGCTTTCTTT. Encoded protein: CASSEWGNTEAFF.

V is TRBV5-8 and J is TRBJ2-4; 11 nucleotides line up with TRBD2. With 2 bases clipped from V and 8 bases from J, the junction kept 12 bases outside the gene matches. Germline loops: CDR1 SGHTS, CDR2 YDEGEE. The CDR3 spans 17 residues. CDR3 sequence (DNA): TGTGCCAGCAGCTTCCTAGCGGGAGGAGGAGTTCGTGACATTCAGTACTTC. Translation: CASSFLAGGGVRDIQYF.

The chain links TRBV5-6 to TRBJ2-7; D call uncertain. CDR3 length equals 11 residues. In germline, CDR1 is SGHDT, CDR2 YYEEEE. V dropped 5 bases and J dropped 6 bases, with 9 bases sitting between them. CDR3 in DNA: TGTGCCAGCAGACTGGGCTCCGAGCAGTACTTC. As protein: CASRLGSEQYF.

The CDR3 region has the DNA TGTGCCAGCAGTTACGAAGCCGTGAGTGATGAGTTCTTC. Protein product: CASSYEAVSDEFF. The rearrangement uses TRBV6-5 and TRBJ2-1; D is unresolved. V lost 2 bases and J lost 14, with 16 bases in between. Germline values: CDR1 MNHEY, CDR2 SVGAGI. The CDR3 has 13 amino acids.